A selection of T cell receptor beta chains follows, all from one sample in a study of T cells after yellow fever vaccination. Via MiXCR, TCRdb re-called the 5' RACE reads, giving one row per CDR3 protein. The data contain some 390,000 distinct CDR3 sequences, approximately 6% of them singletons. The source material was PBMCs, sampled 5 days after the yellow fever booster vaccination. Receptors originate from a man younger than 40 who received the YFV17D yellow fever vaccine. Each CDR3 is given with its conserved first and last residue. A D gene is named only where the DNA matches it firmly. The size entry is marked missing in some rows and otherwise reads once, few, many or a size class.

CDR3 protein	CDR3 DNA	CDR3 length	D gene	J gene	V gene	clone size
CASSAQGSLGEQYF	TGTGCCAGCAGTGCACAGGGGTCTTTGGGTGAGCAGTACTTC	14	TRBD1	TRBJ2-7	TRBV2	few
CASSPGQRKVKDTQYF	TGTGCCAGCAGCCCCGGACAGCGCAAAGTAAAAGATACGCAGTATTTT	16	.	TRBJ2-3	TRBV7-2	few
CATSMGQAHTGELFF	TGTGCCACCAGCATGGGACAGGCCCACACCGGGGAGCTGTTTTTT	15	TRBD1	TRBJ2-2	TRBV15	few
CASTLRANSYNEQFF	TGTGCCAGCACCCTAAGGGCTAACTCCTACAATGAGCAGTTCTTC	15	.	TRBJ2-1	TRBV28	.
CSARGQTYSNQPQHF	TGCAGTGCTAGAGGACAGACCTATAGCAATCAGCCCCAGCATTTT	15	.	TRBJ1-5	TRBV20-1	.
CSARDYRRTQYF	TGCAGTGCTAGAGATTACCGTCGGACCCAGTACTTC	12	.	TRBJ2-5	TRBV20-1	many
CASSWKAGAETQYF	TGTGCCAGCAGTTGGAAGGCGGGAGCAGAGACCCAGTACTTC	14	TRBD2	TRBJ2-5	TRBV12-3/TRBV12-4	.
CASSTRLAADYEQYF	TGCGCCAGCAGCACCCGACTAGCGGCAGATTACGAGCAGTACTTC	15	TRBD2	TRBJ2-7	TRBV4-3	.
CAIGEGGASGTQYF	TGTGCCATTGGTGAAGGCGGAGCCTCCGGGACCCAGTACTTC	14	.	TRBJ2-5	TRBV10-3	many
CASSQGQLSGPWADTQYF	TGCGCCAGCAGCCAAGGCCAACTTAGCGGTCCTTGGGCAGATACGCAGTATTTT	18	.	TRBJ2-3	TRBV4-3	few
CASTQGTEQYF	TGTGCCAGCACGCAGGGGACCGAGCAGTACTTC	11	.	TRBJ2-7	TRBV6-5	many
CSATIGALNEKLFF	TGCAGTGCTACTATAGGGGCTTTGAATGAAAAACTGTTTTTT	14	.	TRBJ1-4	TRBV20-1	few
CASSPYWGFRPYEQYF	TGTGCCAGCAGTCCATACTGGGGGTTCCGTCCCTACGAGCAGTACTTC	16	.	TRBJ2-7	TRBV7-9	many
CASSQDLEGANYGYTF	TGCGCCAGCAGCCAAGATTTGGAGGGGGCCAACTATGGCTACACCTTC	16	TRBD1	TRBJ1-2	TRBV4-1	.
CASSPRSNEKLFF	TGTGCCAGCAGCCCTAGATCTAATGAAAAACTGTTTTTT	13	.	TRBJ1-4	TRBV7-2	.
CASGGGLGDTQYF	TGTGCCAGCGGAGGAGGGTTGGGAGATACGCAGTATTTT	13	.	TRBJ2-3	TRBV2	few
CASRRAGGRDTQYF	TGTGCCAGCAGGCGAGCGGGAGGGCGCGATACGCAGTATTTT	14	TRBD2	TRBJ2-3	TRBV28	few
CASSIEEDGYEQFF	TGTGCCAGTAGTATAGAGGAAGACGGGTATGAGCAGTTCTTC	14	.	TRBJ2-1	TRBV19	few
CASSSPRGAGELFF	TGTGCCAGCAGCTCTCCCCGGGGGGCCGGGGAGCTGTTTTTT	14	TRBD2	TRBJ2-2	TRBV11-2	many
CASSPGDRVGEQYF	TGCGCCAGCAGCCCGGGGGACAGGGTCGGCGAGCAGTACTTC	14	TRBD1	TRBJ2-7	TRBV5-1	few
CASSFQSGTTEQFF	TGTGCCAGCAGCTTTCAATCCGGGACTACTGAGCAGTTCTTC	14	TRBD2	TRBJ2-1	TRBV7-2	many
CSAAIVRYQETQYF	TGCAGTGCTGCCATCGTCAGGTACCAAGAGACCCAGTACTTC	14	.	TRBJ2-5	TRBV20-1	few
CASRVVSEQFF	TGTGCCAGCAGGGTAGTGTCTGAGCAGTTCTTC	11	.	TRBJ2-1	TRBV28	.
CASSVSGTGSNEQFF	TGTGCCAGCAGTGTATCAGGGACAGGCTCGAATGAGCAGTTCTTC	15	TRBD1	TRBJ2-1	TRBV6-1	few
CASSLETKTQYF	TGCGCCAGCAGCTTGGAAACGAAGACCCAGTACTTC	12	.	TRBJ2-5	TRBV5-1	few
CATTSGQGASNEQFF	TGTGCCACCACTAGCGGACAGGGGGCCTCCAATGAGCAGTTCTTC	15	TRBD1	TRBJ2-1	TRBV24-1	many
CASSLVGTKLAGAVTQYF	TGTGCCAGCAGCTTAGTTGGAACAAAGCTAGCGGGAGCGGTGACCCAGTACTTC	18	TRBD2	TRBJ2-5	TRBV11-2	many
CASSGSGTGIRELFF	TGTGCCAGCAGCGGTAGTGGGACAGGGATCCGGGAGCTGTTTTTT	15	TRBD1	TRBJ2-2	TRBV9	few
CSARLNTQYF	TGCAGTGCGCGACTAAATACGCAGTATTTT	10	.	TRBJ2-3	TRBV20-1	.
CATSDFRGYNYGYTF	TGTGCCACCAGTGATTTCAGGGGGTACAACTATGGCTACACCTTC	15	TRBD1	TRBJ1-2	TRBV24-1	few
CATSGQENTEAFF	TGTGCCACCTCGGGACAGGAGAACACTGAAGCTTTCTTT	13	TRBD1	TRBJ1-1	TRBV6-2/TRBV6-3	many
CASSFRENPYNEQFF	TGTGCCAGCAGCTTCAGGGAGAACCCCTACAATGAGCAGTTCTTC	15	.	TRBJ2-1	TRBV7-6	once
CASSPQGGYGELFF	TGTGCCAGCAGTCCGCAAGGGGGCTACGGGGAGCTGTTTTTT	14	TRBD1	TRBJ2-2	TRBV12-3/TRBV12-4	.
CASSFEVGELFF	TGTGCCAGCAGCTTCGAAGTAGGGGAGCTGTTTTTT	12	.	TRBJ2-2	TRBV7-2	.
CSVGRESGTTNTGELFF	TGCAGCGTTGGTAGGGAGTCCGGGACTACAAACACCGGGGAGCTGTTTTTT	17	TRBD2	TRBJ2-2	TRBV29-1	.
CASSPTSFYNEQIF	TGTGCCAGCTCGCCCACTAGTTTCTACAATGAGCAGATCTTC	14	.	TRBJ2-1	TRBV18	.
CASSFPRGQGSGNTIYF	TGTGCCAGCAGTTTCCCAAGGGGTCAGGGGAGTGGAAACACCATATATTTT	17	.	TRBJ1-3	TRBV12-3/TRBV12-4	few
CASSLWGPHSSYEQYF	TGCGCCAGCAGCTTGTGGGGTCCTCATAGCTCCTACGAGCAGTACTTC	16	.	TRBJ2-7	TRBV5-1	few
CASSPAGSGGTGELFF	TGTGCCAGCAGCCCAGCAGGGTCGGGGGGTACCGGGGAGCTGTTTTTT	16	TRBD2	TRBJ2-2	TRBV7-2	many
CSVAGARELFF	TGCAGCGTTGCAGGGGCCCGGGAGCTGTTTTTT	11	.	TRBJ2-2	TRBV29-1	many
CASSISGRQFF	TGTGCCAGCAGTATTAGCGGGAGGCAGTTCTTC	11	TRBD2	TRBJ2-1	TRBV27	.
CASSLGPGSYNSPLHF	TGTGCCAGCAGCTTGGGTCCGGGATCCTATAATTCACCCCTCCACTTT	16	.	TRBJ1-6	TRBV5-4	.
CASSSDTAYGYTF	TGTGCCAGCAGTTCGGACACCGCCTATGGCTACACCTTC	13	.	TRBJ1-2	TRBV6-5	few
CSATGTSSYEQYF	TGCAGCGCAACCGGGACGAGCTCCTACGAGCAGTACTTC	13	.	TRBJ2-7	TRBV29-1	many
CASSATSGRAGTQYF	TGTGCCAGCAGTGCGACTAGCGGGAGGGCCGGTACGCAGTATTTT	15	TRBD2	TRBJ2-3	TRBV2	few
CSAGSRDRAHEQYF	TGCAGTGCTGGCTCCCGGGACAGGGCCCACGAGCAGTACTTC	14	TRBD1	TRBJ2-7	TRBV20-1	many
CTSSSAGDSYYNEQFF	TGTACCAGCAGCTCCGCAGGGGATTCCTACTACAATGAGCAGTTCTTC	16	.	TRBJ2-1	TRBV11-2	.
CAISEGAYSYNEQFF	TGTGCCATCAGTGAGGGGGCCTATTCCTACAATGAGCAGTTCTTC	15	.	TRBJ2-1	TRBV10-3	many
CASSLSLGPTTNEQFF	TGTGCCAGCAGCTTAAGTCTAGGGCCAACTACCAATGAGCAGTTCTTC	16	.	TRBJ2-1	TRBV7-7	many
CASSLFTNPYEQYF	TGCGCCAGCAGCTTGTTTACGAATCCCTACGAGCAGTACTTC	14	.	TRBJ2-7	TRBV5-1	.
CASSRWTDNYGYTF	TGTGCCAGCAGCCGATGGACCGATAACTATGGCTACACCTTC	14	.	TRBJ1-2	TRBV7-9	many
CASSRGRTAQDIQYF	TGTGCCAGTAGCAGGGGACGGACAGCCCAGGACATTCAGTACTTC	15	.	TRBJ2-4	TRBV19	many
CASTPGLSSYNEQFF	TGTGCCAGCACCCCCGGCCTGAGCTCCTACAATGAGCAGTTCTTC	15	.	TRBJ2-1	TRBV2	few
CASSPGRGPGDLGAFF	TGTGCCAGCAGCCCTGGTAGGGGTCCTGGGGACCTGGGGGCTTTCTTT	16	.	TRBJ1-1	TRBV7-9	few
CASSAGTGGDIQYF	TGTGCCAGCAGTGCCGGGACAGGGGGTGACATTCAGTACTTC	14	TRBD1	TRBJ2-4	TRBV2	.
CSARKQGSGNTIYF	TGCAGTGCTAGAAAGCAGGGATCTGGAAACACCATATATTTT	14	.	TRBJ1-3	TRBV20-1	many